The present T cell receptor (beta chain) was sequenced within a study of blood T cell repertoires in COVID-19. Study information: Samples representing acute and convalescent COVID-19 were sourced from the United States, Italy and Spain.

Trimming shortened V by 1 base and J by 5 bases, and 11 bases separated the two germline ends. Per the germline V gene, CDR1 is MDHEN and CDR2 is SYDVKM. CDR3 length: 14 amino acids. Clones were read by immunoSEQ multiplex PCR, and TCRdb kept only the in-frame ones, dropping some. The sample carries fewer than 80,000 clones, 85% to 90% recorded once. The V gene is TRBV28, the J gene TRBJ2-5; D perhaps matches TRBD2 (6 bases). This sequence originates from a woman between 50 and 59 years old with active or convalescent COVID-19. The sample comprised peripheral blood. CDR3 region: CASSLYGSGETQYF. The CDR3 DNA follows: TGTGCCAGCAGTTTATACGGGAGCGGGGAGACCCAGTACTTC. Looking up the rest from reference TRBV28 and TRBJ2-5 gives the full variable domain: DVKVTQSSRYLVKRTGEKVFLECVQDMDHENMFWYRQDPGLGLRLIYFSYDVKMKEKGDIPEGYSVSREKKERFSLILESASTNQTSMYLCASSLYGSGETQYFGPGTRLLVL.